This entry lists 5 T cell receptor beta chains sequenced from one sample in a study of regulatory T cells in long-lasting Graves disease. Time point here: newly diagnosed GD, antithyroid drugs for less than 3 months. Isolated PBMC RNA provided the starting material for the TCR library. The TCR beta library used iRepertoire HTBI primers with Arm-PCR amplification of CDR3. TCRdb redid the calling of the multiplex PCR reads with MiXCR, one entry per CDR3 protein. The table shows about 560,000 distinct CDR3 sequences, with about 16% occurring only once. This sample also appeared in a second study, on T cells in Graves' hyperthyroidism and ophthalmopathy.

The sequencing used peripheral blood mononuclear cells (PBMCs), collected at new diagnosis, from a patient treated with antithyroid drugs. Every receptor here comes from a man aged 18 to 29 with Graves disease.

This clonotype was seen only a few times. V is TRBV18 and J is TRBJ2-7, with D uncertain. CDR3 length equals 14 residues. Germline CDR1 KGHSH, CDR2 LQKENI. V was pared by 3 bases and J by 2 bases, with 11 bases between. The CDR3, as DNA: TGTGCCAGCTCACCCGATGCAGGTGCCTACGAGCAGTACTTC. Protein sequence: CASSPDAGAYEQYF.

This clonotype has more than one count but fewer than ten. The rearrangement joins TRBV9 to TRBJ2-7, with D uncertain. Trimming cost V 0 bases and J 2 bases, with 9 bases left between them. Looked up from germline, CDR1 is SGDLS and CDR2 is YYNGEE. CDR3 length equals 14 residues. The CDR3 bases are TGTGCCAGCAGCGTAGGTCGCTCAACCTACGAGCAGTACTTC. It yields the protein CASSVGRSTYEQYF.

Turning to this clonotype: Since a much larger clone is just one base distant, this may be a read error. The genes are TRBV28 and TRBJ2-1; 11 bases line up with TRBD2. Germline CDR1 MDHEN, CDR2 SYDVKM. The trim removed 7 bases at V and 10 bases at J, leaving 12 bases unmatched. There are 15 residues in the CDR3. The CDR3 nucleotides read TGTGCCAGCAACCACCACCTAGCGGGAGGCTACGAGCAGTTCTTC. Its translation is CASNHHLAGGYEQFF.

The gene calls are TRBV13 and TRBJ1-1; D is unresolved. The CDR3 extends over 15 amino acids. V was cut by 5 bases and J by 1 base, with 14 bases left in between. CDR1 PRHDT and CDR2 FYEKMQ come from the germline V gene (reference sequence). CDR3 region: CASSPRPLGNTEAFF. CDR3 in DNA: TGTGCCAGCAGCCCACGGCCCCTGGGGAACACTGAAGCTTTCTTT.

This clonotype was picked up many times. The chain couples TRBV2 to TRBJ2-1, with 11 nucleotides matching TRBD2. The V gene's germline CDR1 is SNHLY and CDR2 FYNNEI. There are 14 residues in the CDR3. Trimming took 6 bases from V and 4 from J; bases not matched to a gene: 2. CDR3: CASRRTSGYNEQFF. The CDR3 nucleotides are TGTGCCAGCAGGCGGACTAGCGGGTACAATGAGCAGTTCTTC.